A single sample is the source of the 4 T cell receptor beta chains below, sequenced in a study of T cell repertoires in cytomegalovirus infection. These receptors' antigens are unknown. TCRdb re-analysed the reads in MiXCR, keeping a single row per CDR3 protein. The sample lists approximately 600,000 distinct CDR3 sequences; just under 40% were seen once. This specimen consisted of cultured PBMCs, obtained from culture after CMV antigen stimulation. The receptors were sampled from a human donor in good health (CMV status not recorded). Some clones in this sample may be carry-over from other donors' samples.

The chain combines TRBV7-6 with TRBJ2-2, with D unclear. The CDR3 sequence is 13 residues long. Germline CDR1 SGHVS, CDR2 FNYEAQ. V lost 5 bases to trimming and J lost 6 bases, with 10 bases between them. The CDR3 sequence: CASSPAWAGELFF. CDR3 bases: TGTGCCAGCAGCCCCGCCTGGGCCGGGGAGCTGTTTTTT.

In its sample, this clonotype was seen a few times. The chain combines TRBV7-9 with TRBJ1-6; a possible D gene is TRBD1 (5 bases). Germline V gene lookup returns CDR1 SEHNR and CDR2 FQNEAQ (reference sequence). The CDR3 has 13 residues. The ends were cut back, 4 bases at V and 10 bases at J, with 11 bases in the middle. The CDR3 sequence is CASSSDSGSPLHF. DNA of the CDR3: TGTGCCAGCAGCTCGGACTCAGGGTCACCCCTCCACTTT.

This chain joins TRBV2 and TRBJ2-3; D uncertain. This CDR3 region has 14 residues. Germline CDR1 is SNHLY and CDR2 is FYNNEI. V dropped 7 bases and J dropped 2 bases, with 13 bases sitting between them. CDR3 coding DNA: TGTGCCAGCATGGCTAGGAGCAACACAGATACGCAGTATTTT. Encoded protein: CASMARSNTDTQYF.

CDR3 amino acids: CSAGEGSGAPGAQYF. Here the CDR3 DNA reads TGCAGTGCGGGGGAGGGTAGCGGGGCACCAGGGGCCCAGTACTTC. The chain recombines TRBV20-1 with TRBJ2-5; 8 nucleotides line up with TRBD2. Germline V gene sequence: CDR1 DFQATT, CDR2 SNEGSKA (reference sequence). V shed 6 bases and J 9 bases; nucleotides not matched to a gene: 18. The CDR3 runs to 15 residues.